The following is a T cell receptor beta chain sequence with its context. CDR3 length: 16 amino acids. Per germline, CDR1 MNHEY and CDR2 SVGAGI. Trimming left V 0 bases short and J 2 bases short, with 13 bases between. RNA, once extracted, was reverse transcribed into cDNA for use as the sequencing template. Clones were read by immunoSEQ multiplex PCR, and TCRdb kept only the in-frame ones, dropping some. The sample lists roughly 100,000 clones, 55% occurring once. These data come from a study of CD8+ T cells in alopecia areata. PBMCs yielded sorted CD4+ and CD8+ T cells. The sequence was obtained from a human donor in good health. Sequencing used CD4+ T cells sorted from blood. This sequence joins TRBV6-5 and TRBJ1-2; D unresolved. The CDR3 loop reads CASSYSGIDLNYGYTF. The CDR3 DNA is TGTGCCAGCAGTTACTCGGGCATAGACTTAAACTATGGCTACACCTTC.